The T cell receptor (beta chain) described here comes from a study of CD8+ T cells in alopecia areata. Germline CDR1 is SGHVS and CDR2 is FQNEAQ. V lost 5 bases, J lost 4 bases, and 11 bases lay in between. The CDR3 runs to 13 residues. This clone appeared a single time. RNA was extracted and reverse transcribed into cDNA as the sequencing template. Repertoires were generated with immunoSEQ multiplex PCR, while TCRdb's copy carries only in-frame clones and drops some. The sample has over 150,000 clones, roughly 59% seen once; the top ten hold about 1.7%. The receptor's source is a human donor with alopecia areata. The chain couples TRBV7-8 to TRBJ1-2; weak D call: TRBD1 (6 bases). The sample was CD4+ T cells sorted from blood, taken at week 0. The CDR3 DNA reads TGTGCCAGCAGCATACAGGGCTTCTATGGCTACACCTTC. Its protein product is CASSIQGFYGYTF.